The 17 T cell receptor beta chains presented below share a single source sample, sequenced in a study of T cell changes during pregnancy in multiple sclerosis. Clones were read by immunoSEQ multiplex PCR, and TCRdb kept only the in-frame ones, dropping some. This sample has roughly 76,000 clones, with around 90% found just once. The material was CD4+ T cells from peripheral blood mononuclear cells, obtained after pregnancy. Every receptor here comes from a female donor with multiple sclerosis, enrolled in a pregnancy study.

J is TRBJ1-6 and V is TRBV7-2; tentative D call: TRBD1 (5 bases). This CDR3 has 17 amino acids. The germline V gene has CDR1 SGHTA and CDR2 FQGNSA. V lost 5 bases and J lost 10, with 24 bases in between. The CDR3 DNA sequence: TGTGCCAGCAGCCAAAGGGTCAGTACCGGGGGAGGGTCACCCCTCCACTTT. This translates into CASSQRVSTGGGSPLHF.

The rearrangement uses TRBV7-4 and TRBJ2-3, with 11 nucleotides matching TRBD2. Trimming removed 2 bases from V and 2 bases from J; junction bases left unmatched: 3. The CDR3 has 16 residues. Per germline, CDR1 SGHVT and CDR2 SQSDAQ. Here the CDR3 reads CASSLTSGGDTDTQYF. The DNA for the CDR3 is TGTGCCAGCAGCTTAACTAGCGGGGGAGACACAGATACGCAGTATTTT.

This clone was recorded only once. The J gene is TRBJ2-4, the V gene TRBV2, with D possibly being TRBD1 (5 bases). The CDR3 is 15 amino acids. V gave up 3 bases and J gave up 0 bases, with 9 bases separating them. In germline, CDR1 is SNHLY, CDR2 FYNNEI. CDR3: CASSETELAKNIQYF. DNA for the CDR3: TGTGCCAGCAGTGAGACAGAATTAGCCAAAAACATTCAGTACTTC.

The CDR3 coding sequence is TGTGCCAGCAGTGAAACCAGGACTAGCGGGCAAGAGACCCAGTACTTC. Encoded protein: CASSETRTSGQETQYF. The chain is built from TRBV2 and TRBJ2-5; 11 bases map to TRBD2. With V trimmed by 2 bases and J by 2 bases, 4 bases remained unmatched. CDR1 SNHLY and CDR2 FYNNEI come from the germline V gene. CDR3 length: 16 residues.

This chain uses TRBV6-5 with TRBJ1-4; D might be TRBD1 (5 bases). The CDR3 extends over 15 amino acids. Trimming left V 2 bases short and J 7 bases short, with 14 bases between. Germline-derived CDR1 and CDR2 are MNHEY and SVGAGI. In DNA, the CDR3 is TGTGCCAGCAGTTACGACGGGTCGGGGGGTGAAAAACTGTTTTTT. Residues: CASSYDGSGGEKLFF.

The gene calls are TRBV5-1 and TRBJ1-6, with D tentatively TRBD1 (6 bases). V was cut by 4 bases and J by 11 bases, with 10 bases left in between. The CDR3 is 12 residues long. The V gene's germline CDR1 is SGHRS and CDR2 YFSETQ. CDR3 DNA sequence: TGCGCCAGCAGCCTTGACAGGCCACCCCTCCACTTT. It codes for CASSLDRPPLHF.

V gene TRBV27 combines with J gene TRBJ2-7, with 16 bases lining up with TRBD2. Germline V lookup: CDR1 MNHEY, CDR2 SMNVEV (reference sequence). The V segment lost 5 bases and the J segment 7 bases; nucleotides outside the gene matches: 11. The CDR3 extends over 17 amino acids. The CDR3: CASSPSGLAGGPGEQYF. DNA for the CDR3: TGTGCCAGCAGTCCCTCGGGACTAGCGGGAGGGCCGGGGGAGCAGTACTTC.

CDR3 sequence: CASRYGNTIYF. As DNA, the CDR3 is TGTGCCAGCAGATATGGAAACACCATATATTTT. This chain uses TRBV28 with TRBJ1-3; D is undetermined. The germline V and J ends were trimmed by 6 bases and 3 bases, with 3 bases remaining between them. CDR1 and CDR2 (germline): MDHEN, SYDVKM. There are 11 residues in the CDR3.

CDR3 nucleotide sequence: TGTGCCAGCAGTATAGCGGGAGGGTGGGGAGATACGCAGTATTTT. The encoded protein is CASSIAGGWGDTQYF. V gene TRBV27 combines with J gene TRBJ2-3; 11 bases map to TRBD2. The germline gives CDR1 MNHEY, CDR2 SMNVEV (reference sequence). The CDR3 totals 15 residues. Losses at the gene ends were 5 bases for V and 5 bases for J; bases not matched to a gene: 6.

The chain employs TRBV14 and TRBJ1-4, with 9 bases lining up with TRBD1. Trimming cost V 1 base and J 3 bases; bases outside gene matches: 9. CDR1 SGHDN and CDR2 FVKESK come from the germline V gene. The CDR3 sequence is 18 residues long. The CDR3 reads CASSQGSGTGLANEKLFF. In DNA, the CDR3 is TGTGCCAGCAGCCAAGGGTCCGGGACAGGGCTCGCTAATGAAAAACTGTTTTTT.

The J gene is TRBJ2-3, the V gene TRBV6-5, with a possible D match to TRBD2 (5 bases). The V gene lost 5 bases and the J gene lost 8 bases, with 14 bases spanning the gap. Germline CDR1 MNHEY, CDR2 SVGAGI. The CDR3 extends over 13 amino acids. This CDR3 reads CASSPPGYGTQYF. The CDR3 region has the DNA TGTGCCAGCAGTCCCCCGGGGTACGGTACGCAGTATTTT.

The chain is built from TRBV7-2 and TRBJ2-5; weak D call: TRBD1 (5 bases). This CDR3 comprises 14 residues. Germline CDR1 SGHTA, CDR2 FQGNSA. The ends were cut back, 0 bases at V and 4 bases at J, with 9 bases in the middle. CDR3 sequence reads: CASSLAGVGETQYF. Written as DNA, the CDR3 is TGTGCCAGCAGCTTAGCAGGGGTGGGAGAGACCCAGTACTTC.

This chain joins TRBV9 and TRBJ1-1; no clear D gene. The V end lost 5 bases, the J end lost 1 base, and 15 bases lay between the germline ends. In germline, CDR1 is SGDLS, CDR2 YYNGEE. The CDR3 covers 15 residues. The chain's CDR3 is CASSRLGGGNTEAFF. The DNA of the CDR3 is TGTGCCAGCAGTCGTCTCGGAGGAGGGAACACTGAAGCTTTCTTT.

The chain uses TRBV2 and TRBJ2-3; D unresolved. V lost 6 bases and J 0 bases, leaving 13 bases between the germline ends. This CDR3 is 15 amino acids long. CDR1 and CDR2 (germline): SNHLY, FYNNEI. In DNA form, the CDR3 reads TGTGCCAGCAGCGCTACTAAATCTAGCACAGATACGCAGTATTTT. This encodes CASSATKSSTDTQYF.

This sequence joins TRBV5-6 and TRBJ1-2, with 8 bases fitting TRBD1. This CDR3 spans 16 amino acids. With V trimmed by 0 bases and J by 0 bases, 4 bases remained unmatched. Germline values: CDR1 SGHDT, CDR2 YYEEEE. CDR3 protein: CASSLEGQGANYGYTF. In DNA form, the CDR3 reads TGTGCCAGCAGCTTGGAAGGACAGGGAGCTAACTATGGCTACACCTTC.

The chain carries TRBV27 and TRBJ2-1, with TRBD1 matching 12 bases. This CDR3 is 18 amino acids long. The V and J ends lost 4 bases and 6 bases, in that order; junction bases with no gene match: 13. CDR1 MNHEY and CDR2 SMNVEV come from the germline V gene (reference sequence). CDR3 residues: CASSYGIGRDRGLNEQFF. The CDR3 DNA reads as TGTGCCAGCAGTTACGGGATAGGACGGGACAGGGGGCTCAATGAGCAGTTCTTC.

The rearrangement links TRBV10-2 to TRBJ2-3; 13 bases are a match to TRBD2. J gave up 6 bases and V 6 bases, and 9 bases lay outside the gene matches. The V gene's germline CDR1 is WSHSY and CDR2 SAAADI. The CDR3 is 16 residues long. The CDR3 is CASRSWTSGSADTQYF. CDR3 nucleotides: TGCGCCAGCAGGTCCTGGACTAGCGGGAGCGCGGATACGCAGTATTTT.